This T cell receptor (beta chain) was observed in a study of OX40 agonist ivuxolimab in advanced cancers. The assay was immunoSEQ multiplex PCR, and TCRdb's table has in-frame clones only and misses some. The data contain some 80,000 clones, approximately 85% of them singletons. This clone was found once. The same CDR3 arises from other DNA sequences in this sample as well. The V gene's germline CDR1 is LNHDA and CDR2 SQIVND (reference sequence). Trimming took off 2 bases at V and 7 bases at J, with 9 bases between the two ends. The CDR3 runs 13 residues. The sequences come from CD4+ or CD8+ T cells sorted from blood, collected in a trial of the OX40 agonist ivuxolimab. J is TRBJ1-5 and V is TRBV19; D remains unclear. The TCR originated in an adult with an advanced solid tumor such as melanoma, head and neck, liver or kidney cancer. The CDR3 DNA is TGTGCCAGTAGTATACTGTTGAGGCAGCCCCAGCATTTT. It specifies CASSILLRQPQHF.